These T cell receptor beta chains were read from a single sample in a study of shared clonotypes between healthy human individuals. Profiled with immunoSEQ multiplex PCR; TCRdb holds only in-frame clones, not every one. Here the sample spans 980,000 or so clones, less than 85% being singletons. Sequenced sample: memory CD4+ T cells sorted from blood. The receptors were sampled from a man aged 18 to 30 in good health. Each CDR3 is given with its conserved first and last residue. The order of the fields is V gene, D gene, clone size, J gene, CDR3 DNA, CDR3 protein. The D gene is left open where the match is weak. Clone size, where shown, is once, few, many, or a class for clones that have expanded.

>TRBV11-2|TRBD1|.|TRBJ1-1
TGTGCCAGCAGCTTAGGGAGGGGGCAGGGGACTGAAGCTTTCTTT
CASSLGRGQGTEAFF
>TRBV10-1|TRBD1|.|TRBJ2-3
TGCGCCAGCTCCTCCGGGACAGCTAACACAGATACGCAGTATTTT
CASSSGTANTDTQYF
>TRBV28|TRBD1|.|TRBJ2-7
TGTGCCACAGGGACAGGGCAACTAGGAATCTACGAGCAGTACTTC
CATGTGQLGIYEQYF
>TRBV11-3|.|.|TRBJ2-2
TGTGCCAGCAGCCTAGAGTCAACCGGGGAGCTGTTTTTT
CASSLESTGELFF
>TRBV6-1|TRBD1|.|TRBJ2-2
TGTGCCAGCCGGACAGGCGACGCGAACACCGGGGAGCTGTTTTTT
CASRTGDANTGELFF
>TRBV6-5|.|.|TRBJ1-1
TGTGCCAGCAGTCCCTCGGGAAAAGGGGCCGTTGAAGCTTTCTTT
CASSPSGKGAVEAFF
>TRBV5-1|TRBD1|few|TRBJ1-4
TGCGCCAGCAGTCCCGACAGGGGCGGAACTAATGAAAAACTGTTTTTT
CASSPDRGGTNEKLFF
>TRBV20-1|.|.|TRBJ1-1
TGCAGTGCTAGAGGTGGCACTGAAGCTTTCTTT
CSARGGTEAFF
>TRBV2|.|.|TRBJ1-3
TGTGCCAGCAGTGAGCGCAGGGCAGGTTCCGGAAACACCATATATTTT
CASSERRAGSGNTIYF
>TRBV19|.|.|TRBJ2-2
TGTGCCAGTAGCGGATCTTGGGACGGGGAGCTGTTTTTT
CASSGSWDGELFF
>TRBV27|.|.|TRBJ2-1
TGTGCCAGCAGTTACGCCAGGTTGATAGACAATGAGCAGTTCTTC
CASSYARLIDNEQFF
>TRBV10-3|.|.|TRBJ2-5
TGTGCCATCAGTGAGGTGGGGGATGCAATATCGGAGACCCAGTACTTC
CAISEVGDAISETQYF
>TRBV30|.|few|TRBJ2-5
TGTGCCTGGACTCGGGCCTCAGCGAGGGAGACCCAGTACTTC
CAWTRASARETQYF
>TRBV5-1|.|.|TRBJ2-3
TGCGCCAGCAGCATAGACAGTAGCACAGATACGCAGTATTTT
CASSIDSSTDTQYF
>TRBV9|TRBD2|.|TRBJ2-5
TGTGCCAGCAGCGTAGTTGGACTAGCGGGAGCTCGGGAGACCCAGTACTTC
CASSVVGLAGARETQYF
>TRBV2|.|.|TRBJ2-5
TGTGCCAGCAGTGAGTCCGCAGCAAAAAAGACCCAGTACTTC
CASSESAAKKTQYF
>TRBV5-6|.|.|TRBJ1-3
TGTGCCAGCAGCTTGGATCCAGTCTCTGGAAACACCATATATTTT
CASSLDPVSGNTIYF
>TRBV5-1|.|.|TRBJ1-2
TGCGCCAGCAGCGATTCGACCGGGCGCGGTGGCTACACCTTC
CASSDSTGRGGYTF